The 10 T cell receptor beta chains presented below share a single source sample, sequenced in a study of cytomegalovirus exposure and HLA in healthy donors. PCR employed 60 Vbeta and 13 Jbeta primers. This table comes from immunoSEQ multiplex PCR, and its TCRdb copy is limited to in-frame clones, with some not included. Of 85,000 to 120,000 clones listed, about 76% are singletons. Sample: PBMCs. These receptors came from a woman in her forties or fifties in good health and CMV-seropositive.

This chain connects TRBV6-5 to TRBJ2-2; the D gene is possibly TRBD2 (7 bases). Germline V gene data show CDR1 as MNHEY and CDR2 as SVGAGI. The CDR3 length is 15 residues. Trimming removed 5 bases from V and 4 bases from J, with 14 bases in between. The CDR3 protein is CASSLMGGGTGELFF. The DNA for the CDR3 is TGTGCCAGCAGTCTAATGGGAGGGGGCACCGGGGAGCTGTTTTTT.

The V call is TRBV29-1, the J call TRBJ1-3; 10 nucleotides agree with TRBD1. In germline, CDR1 is SQVTM, CDR2 ANQGSEA. The CDR3 totals 14 residues. V shed 5 bases, J shed 4 bases, and the junction held 5 bases outside the gene matches. The CDR3 loop is CSVSTGGIGNTIYF. The CDR3 DNA follows: TGCAGCGTTTCGACAGGGGGCATCGGAAACACCATATATTTT.

In its sample, this clone was seen a few times. The same CDR3 arises from other DNA sequences in this sample as well. The J gene is TRBJ1-1, the V gene TRBV9, with a tentative D call TRBD1 (5 bases). Germline-derived CDR1 and CDR2 are SGDLS and YYNGEE. CDR3 size: 14 residues. V gave up 2 bases and J gave up 0 bases, with 8 bases separating them. CDR3 region: CASSVTGMNTEAFF. CDR3 nucleotide sequence: TGTGCCAGCAGCGTCACAGGCATGAACACTGAAGCTTTCTTT.

The chain links TRBV19 to TRBJ1-1; TRBD1 might be the D (5 bases). CDR1 is LNHDA and CDR2 is SQIVND in the germline V gene (reference sequence). This CDR3 comprises 13 residues. Trimming shortened V by 10 bases and J by 3 bases, and 15 bases separated the two germline ends. In DNA form, the CDR3 reads TGTGCCATCCGCCAGGGCCCGGACACTGAAGCTTTCTTT. It translates to CAIRQGPDTEAFF.

The V gene is TRBV7-6, the J gene TRBJ1-3; a possible D gene is TRBD1 (5 bases). Germline V gene lookup returns CDR1 SGHVS and CDR2 FNYEAQ. This CDR3 is 15 amino acids long. V lost 3 bases and J lost 2, with 11 bases in between. CDR3: CASSLIQGAGNTIYF. The CDR3, as DNA: TGTGCCAGCAGCTTGATCCAGGGTGCTGGAAACACCATATATTTT.

This clone was recorded a few times. The chain combines TRBV6-6 with TRBJ2-5; 7 nucleotides line up with TRBD2. V was clipped by 4 bases and J by 1 base; unmatched bases: 6. CDR1 and CDR2 (germline): MNHNY, SVGAGI (reference sequence). The CDR3 length is 15 residues. In nucleotides, the CDR3 is TGTGCCAGCAGTTCTCACGGGGGGAGCCAAGAGACCCAGTACTTC. Translated, it gives CASSSHGGSQETQYF.

The V gene is TRBV7-8, the J gene TRBJ1-2, with a weak D call TRBD1 (5 bases). In germline, CDR1 is SGHVS, CDR2 FQNEAQ. The CDR3 is 13 amino acids. V was pared by 1 base and J by 7 bases, with 10 bases between. DNA for the CDR3: TGTGCCAGCAGCTTAGTCCAGGGTCTTGGCTACACCTTC. Its translation: CASSLVQGLGYTF.

This chain connects TRBV7-6 to TRBJ2-2; 8 bases align to TRBD2. Germline trimming cut 1 base from V and 4 bases from J; bases unmatched to any gene: 5. In germline, CDR1 is SGHVS, CDR2 FNYEAQ. The CDR3 extends over 16 amino acids. The CDR3 DNA follows: TGTGCCAGCAGCTTAGGCGGGGGGCCCTCCACCGGGGAGCTGTTTTTT. Protein sequence: CASSLGGGPSTGELFF.

The chain recombines TRBV30 with TRBJ1-1; D is possibly TRBD1 (6 bases). V lost 0 bases, J lost 4 bases, and 12 bases lay in between. This CDR3 has 14 amino acids. Germline V lookup: CDR1 GTSNPN, CDR2 SVGIG (reference sequence). In DNA, the CDR3 is TGTGCCTGGAGTGTACTGAGGGGGAGCACTGAAGCTTTCTTT. Translating it yields CAWSVLRGSTEAFF.

This clone was seen once. The chain couples TRBV21-1 to TRBJ1-1; the table's D gene call, TRBD1, was not cross checked with the DNA. TRBV21-1 is a listed pseudogene. The CDR3 sequence is 13 residues long. CDR3 nucleotide sequence: TGTGCCAGCCCACCCCCTACCCGGACAGAAGCTTTCTTT. It codes for CASPPPTRTEAFF.